These 29 T cell receptor beta chains originate from one sample sequenced in a study of post-analysis software for immune sequencing data. Study results and caveats: About five TRBV segments appeared more often in patients than in controls, and TRBV5-6, TRBV5-1 and TRBV20-1 were among these.

Their target antigens are unknown. cDNA libraries for TCR beta contained unique molecular identifiers. In TCRdb, the PCR reads were re-called with MiXCR into one record per CDR3 protein. The repertoire has about 760,000 distinct CDR3 sequences, roughly 27% of them found once; the top ten carry around 0.56%. The specimen was blood. These TCRs come from a girl aged 10-17 years with multiple sclerosis.

This sequence joins TRBV28 and TRBJ1-2; TRBD1 matches 9 bases. J lost 7 bases, V lost 1 base, and 7 bases had no gene match. The CDR3 runs to 15 residues. Germline V CDR1 and CDR2: MDHEN, SYDVKM. DNA for the CDR3: TGTGCCAGCAGTTTATTAGGGACAGGGAACGGTGGCTACACCTTC. Encoded protein: CASSLLGTGNGGYTF.

This clonotype was observed a handful of times. The chain has TRBV2 and TRBJ2-5; a possible D gene is TRBD1 (5 bases). The germline V gene has CDR1 SNHLY and CDR2 FYNNEI. The V and J ends lost 10 bases and 0 bases respectively, with 15 bases between them. This CDR3 has 14 residues. The CDR3 DNA reads as TGTGCCACCTCACAAGGGGCATACCAAGAGACCCAGTACTTC. The encoded protein is CATSQGAYQETQYF.

The rearrangement joins TRBV4-1 to TRBJ2-1, with 8 nucleotides matching TRBD2. With 1 base clipped from V and 0 bases from J, the junction kept 5 bases outside the gene matches. Per the germline V gene, CDR1 is MGHRA and CDR2 is YSYEKL. This CDR3 comprises 17 residues. Here the CDR3 reads CASSQGPLAASYNEQFF. CDR3 nucleotides: TGCGCCAGCAGCCAAGGGCCACTAGCGGCCTCCTACAATGAGCAGTTCTTC.

V is TRBV6-7 and J is TRBJ2-1; D is ambiguous. TRBV6-7 is annotated as an ORF whose role is uncertain. V gave up 6 bases and J gave up 0 bases, with 12 bases separating them. The CDR3 loop spans 15 amino acids. The chain's CDR3 is CASSAARSSYNEQFF. As DNA, the CDR3 is TGTGCCAGCAGCGCGGCGAGGAGCTCCTACAATGAGCAGTTCTTC.

This clonotype was detected a few times. The chain uses TRBV4-2 and TRBJ1-2; unclear D gene. V was pared by 4 bases and J by 1 base, with 13 bases between. Germline loops: CDR1 LGHNA, CDR2 YNFKEQ. This CDR3 has 15 amino acids. The CDR3 here is CASSPSRAVNYGYTF. The DNA of the CDR3 is TGTGCCAGCAGCCCTAGTCGTGCAGTTAACTATGGCTACACCTTC.

In its sample, this clonotype was seen a few times. This chain connects TRBV5-1 to TRBJ2-1, with 10 bases matching TRBD2. With 5 bases clipped from V and 2 bases from J, the junction kept 4 bases outside the gene matches. Germline V gene lookup returns CDR1 SGHRS and CDR2 YFSETQ. This CDR3 region has 15 residues. The chain's CDR3 is CASRGGTSAYNEQFF. CDR3 in DNA: TGCGCCAGCAGGGGGGGGACTAGCGCCTACAATGAGCAGTTCTTC.

The rearrangement uses TRBV9 and TRBJ2-7; the D call may be TRBD1 or TRBD2 (6 bases each). The CDR3 runs 14 residues. Germline V gene lookup returns CDR1 SGDLS and CDR2 YYNGEE. Deletions cut 3 bases from V and 2 bases from J, with 12 bases between. CDR3 sequence (DNA): TGTGCCAGCAGCGGCGGGACATATCCCTACGAGCAGTACTTC. Translation: CASSGGTYPYEQYF.

This clonotype was seen only a few times. The chain has TRBV10-2 and TRBJ2-4; D call uncertain. CDR3 length: 15 amino acids. Germline V gives CDR1 WSHSY, CDR2 SAAADI. The V gene lost 6 bases and the J gene lost 0 bases, with 12 bases spanning the gap. CDR3 DNA sequence: TGCGCCAGCAGGGAGACATCCCTAGCCAAAAACATTCAGTACTTC. Its translation is CASRETSLAKNIQYF.

This chain uses TRBV20-1 with TRBJ1-1, with unresolved D. Germline-derived CDR1 and CDR2 are DFQATT and SNEGSKA (reference sequence). CDR3 length: 14 amino acids. V lost 3 bases, J lost 6 bases, and 17 bases lay in between. CDR3 residues: CSASPASGSAEAFF. The CDR3 DNA reads as TGCAGTGCTAGTCCCGCTAGTGGTAGCGCTGAAGCTTTCTTT.

The chain couples TRBV15 to TRBJ2-5; 7 nucleotides agree with TRBD1. The CDR3 length is 16 residues. The germline V gene has CDR1 LNHNV and CDR2 YYDKDF (reference sequence). V shed 1 base and J 1 base; nucleotides not matched to a gene: 6. The CDR3 region is CATSRGGQAFQETQYF. As DNA, the CDR3 is TGTGCCACCAGCAGAGGAGGACAGGCATTCCAAGAGACCCAGTACTTC.

A few counts support this clonotype. The gene calls are TRBV2 and TRBJ1-1, with D possibly matching TRBD1 (6 bases). V was clipped by 6 bases and J by 7 bases, with 21 bases between them. Per germline, CDR1 SNHLY and CDR2 FYNNEI. The CDR3 totals 15 residues. The CDR3 region is CASRAELSGANEAFF. The CDR3, as DNA: TGTGCCAGCAGGGCTGAATTATCGGGGGCTAATGAAGCTTTCTTT.

Only a few counts were recorded for this clonotype. This chain connects TRBV20-1 to TRBJ2-7; 11 nucleotides agree with TRBD2. The CDR3 runs 14 residues. V lost 5 bases to trimming and J lost 2 bases; unmatched junction nucleotides: 5. The germline V gene has CDR1 DFQATT and CDR2 SNEGSKA (reference sequence). DNA of the CDR3: TGCAGTGCTTTGACTAGCGGGATGGCCTACGAGCAGTACTTC. Its translation is CSALTSGMAYEQYF.

This clonotype was counted a few times. V is TRBV15 and J is TRBJ1-6, with a possible D match to TRBD1 (5 bases). CDR1 is LNHNV and CDR2 is YYDKDF in the germline V gene (reference sequence). The CDR3 extends over 15 amino acids. Between the trimmed V and J ends, which lost 1 base and 4 bases, there was a span of 8 bases. The CDR3 sequence: CATSRGQPYNSPLHF. CDR3 in DNA: TGTGCCACCAGCAGAGGACAGCCTTATAATTCACCCCTCCACTTT.

A remark on this clonotype: This may arise from a read error, as a much more abundant clone is one base away. The chain uses TRBV12-3 or TRBV12-4 and TRBJ1-6; 7 nucleotides agree with TRBD1. With V trimmed by 1 base and J by 18 bases, 9 bases remained unmatched. The CDR3 consists of 13 residues. The CDR3 protein is CASSLESRGRSHF. CDR3 bases: TGTGCCAGCAGTTTAGAATCGAGGGGGCGCAGCCACTTT.

The chain employs TRBV5-6 and TRBJ1-2, with 7 bases fitting TRBD1. The junction had 11 bases not matched to a gene; V was cut back by 3 bases and J by 3 bases. The CDR3 extends over 16 amino acids. Germline CDR1 and CDR2: SGHDT and YYEEEE. CDR3 DNA: TGTGCCAGCAGCTCTCCCCGGGACAGTCGATACTATGGCTACACCTTC. Translated: CASSSPRDSRYYGYTF.

This chain connects TRBV11-2 to TRBJ2-7, with 10 bases that match TRBD2. Germline loops: CDR1 SGHAT, CDR2 FQNNGV. This CDR3 region has 15 residues. Trimming took 0 bases from V and 6 from J; bases not matched to a gene: 5. Here the CDR3 DNA reads TGTGCCAGCAGCTTAGATTCAGTAGCGGGAGGCGAGCAGTACTTC. It translates to CASSLDSVAGGEQYF.

This clonotype was recorded at least ten times. CDR3: CASSLGGLSPLHF. The CDR3 region has the DNA TGTGCCAGCAGTTTAGGGGGGCTCTCACCCCTCCACTTT. The chain recombines TRBV12-3 or TRBV12-4 with TRBJ1-6; maybe TRBD1 (6 bases). The CDR3 covers 13 residues. Trimming removed 1 base from V and 10 bases from J, with 8 bases in between.

CDR3 in amino acids: CASSLAASGSIPGELFF. The CDR3 DNA reads TGTGCCAGCAGTTTAGCGGCTAGCGGGAGTATCCCCGGGGAGCTGTTTTTT. V gene TRBV6-2 or TRBV6-3 combines with J gene TRBJ2-2; 10 positions agree with TRBD2. Germline V gene data show CDR1 as MNHEY and CDR2 as SVGEGT. The V gene end was trimmed by 4 bases and the J gene end by 6 bases; junction bases not matched to a gene: 11. The CDR3 contains 17 residues.

This chain uses TRBV12-3 or TRBV12-4 with TRBJ1-1, with a possible D match to TRBD1 (6 bases). V gave up 10 bases and J gave up 6 bases, with 18 bases separating them. The CDR3 runs 13 residues. The CDR3: CATYTGFRSEAFF. CDR3 coding DNA: TGTGCCACCTATACAGGGTTTAGATCTGAAGCTTTCTTT.

The genes are TRBV6-5 and TRBJ2-1; 7 nucleotides align to TRBD2. V gave up 6 bases and J gave up 4 bases; unmatched junction bases: 12. The germline gives CDR1 MNHEY, CDR2 SVGAGI. The CDR3 extends over 16 amino acids. CDR3 region: CASSPSGLTMYNEQFF. The CDR3 DNA is TGTGCCAGCAGCCCATCGGGACTAACGATGTACAATGAGCAGTTCTTC.

This clonotype has a handful of counts. V is TRBV15 and J is TRBJ2-1; 8 bases map to TRBD1. The V and J ends lost 8 bases and 5 bases, in that order; junction bases with no gene match: 11. The CDR3 sequence is 15 residues long. CDR1 and CDR2 from the germline V gene are LNHNV and YYDKDF (reference sequence). The CDR3 region has the DNA TGTGCCACCCGTACAACAGGGGGGTTTGACAATGAGCAGTTCTTC. This gives the protein CATRTTGGFDNEQFF.

This clonotype was found a few times. The chain joins TRBV9 to TRBJ2-5; D could derive from TRBD1 or TRBD2 (6 bases each). The CDR3 is 14 amino acids. Per the germline V gene, CDR1 is SGDLS and CDR2 is YYNGEE. Trimming took off 4 bases at V and 5 bases at J, with 15 bases between the two ends. CDR3 nucleotides: TGTGCCAGCAGCCCTGGAGGGGGGCGTGAGACCCAGTACTTC. It encodes CASSPGGGRETQYF.

V usage is TRBV4-3 and J usage is TRBJ2-2; 10 positions agree with TRBD1. The ends lost 5 bases at V and 3 bases at J; junction bases unmatched: 3. This CDR3 contains 15 residues. The germline V gene has CDR1 LGHNA and CDR2 YSLEER. In DNA form, the CDR3 reads TGCGCCAGCAGCGTGGACAGGGGGGACACCGGGGAGCTGTTTTTT. Amino acid sequence: CASSVDRGDTGELFF.

The J gene is TRBJ2-1, the V gene TRBV10-1; TRBD2 matches at 10 bases. Trimming at V came to 7 bases and at J to 8 bases, leaving 14 bases not matched to a gene. In germline, CDR1 is WNHNN, CDR2 SYGVQD (reference sequence). CDR3 length: 16 amino acids. CDR3 nucleotides: TGCGCCAGCATGAAACCCGAGACTAGCGGGTCGGATGAGCAGTTCTTC. Translation gives CASMKPETSGSDEQFF.

In this sample, this clonotype turned up many times. The rearrangement links TRBV15 to TRBJ2-5, with TRBD1 identical over 10 bases. Germline values: CDR1 LNHNV, CDR2 YYDKDF (reference sequence). The CDR3 loop spans 14 amino acids. Trimming at V came to 3 bases and at J to 5 bases, leaving 3 bases not matched to a gene. The CDR3 region is CATSRDRGMETQYF. CDR3 DNA sequence: TGTGCCACCAGCAGGGACAGGGGGATGGAGACCCAGTACTTC.

This clonotype was seen a few times. Here the CDR3 reads CASSLRTSGDNTGELFF. In nucleotides, the CDR3 is TGTGCCAGCAGCTTAAGGACTAGCGGGGACAACACCGGGGAGCTGTTTTTT. V gene TRBV7-8 combines with J gene TRBJ2-2, with TRBD2 matching over 12 bases. Germline CDR1 and CDR2: SGHVS and FQNEAQ. Trimming took 2 bases from V and 2 from J; bases not matched to a gene: 3. This CDR3 comprises 17 residues.

This rearrangement joins TRBV7-9 to TRBJ1-2; perhaps TRBD1 as D (5 bases). Germline V gene lookup returns CDR1 SEHNR and CDR2 FQNEAQ (reference sequence). The CDR3 spans 14 residues. V gave up 5 bases and J gave up 8 bases, with 18 bases separating them. CDR3 sequence reads: CASSPRGAGLGYTF. The CDR3 bases are TGTGCCAGCAGCCCCCGGGGCGCCGGTTTAGGCTACACCTTC.

This clonotype came up a few times. The chain joins TRBV4-1 to TRBJ2-6, with D unclear. V was cut by 1 base and J by 8 bases, with 9 bases left in between. The CDR3 sequence is 14 residues long. CDR1 is MGHRA and CDR2 is YSYEKL in the germline V gene. The CDR3 reads CASSQGLWSNVLTF. The CDR3 region has the DNA TGCGCCAGCAGCCAAGGCCTTTGGTCCAACGTCCTGACTTTC.

Points on this clonotype: This may stem from a read error, because a much larger clone lies one nucleotide away. J is TRBJ2-1 and V is TRBV7-9, with TRBD2 identical over 10 bases. CDR3 size: 15 residues. CDR1 is SEHNR and CDR2 is FQNEAQ in the germline V gene (reference sequence). The CDR3 nucleotides read TGTGCCCGCAGCTTACATGGGACTAGCGACGGTGAGCAGTTCTTC. Its translation is CARSLHGTSDGEQFF.